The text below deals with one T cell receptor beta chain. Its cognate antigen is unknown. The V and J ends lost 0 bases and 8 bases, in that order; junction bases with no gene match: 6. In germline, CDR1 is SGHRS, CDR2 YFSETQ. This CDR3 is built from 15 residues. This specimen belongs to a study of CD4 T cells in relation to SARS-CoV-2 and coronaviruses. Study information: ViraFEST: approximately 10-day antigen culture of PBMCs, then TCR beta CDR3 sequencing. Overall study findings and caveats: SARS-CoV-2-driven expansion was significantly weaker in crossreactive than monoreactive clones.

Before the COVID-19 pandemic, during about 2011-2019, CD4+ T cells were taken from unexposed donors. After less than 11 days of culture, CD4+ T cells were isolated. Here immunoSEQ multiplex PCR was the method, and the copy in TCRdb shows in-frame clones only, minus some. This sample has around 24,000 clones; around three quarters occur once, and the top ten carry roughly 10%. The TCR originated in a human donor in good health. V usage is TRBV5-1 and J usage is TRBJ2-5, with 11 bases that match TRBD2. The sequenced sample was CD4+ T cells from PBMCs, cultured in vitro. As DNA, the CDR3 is TGCGCCAGCAGCTTGGGGACTAGCGGGTTGGGAACCCAGTACTTC. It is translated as CASSLGTSGLGTQYF.